These T cell receptor beta chains were read from a single sample in a study of regulatory T cells in long-lasting Graves disease. TCRdb reanalysed the multiplex PCR reads using MiXCR and keeps one entry per CDR3 protein. There are hundreds of thousands of distinct CDR3 sequences in the sample; roughly 20% occur only once, and 7% to 9.5% lies in the top ten. The specimen comprised peripheral blood mononuclear cells (PBMCs), sampled when the disease was refractory, from a patient treated with antithyroid drugs. These receptor sequences come from a female donor with Graves disease. CDR3s include the opening cysteine and the closing phenylalanine or tryptophan. Fields, in order: D gene, V gene, J gene, clone size, CDR3 length, CDR3 protein, CDR3 DNA. D genes are given only for firm matches. A row's size may be missing; if present it is once, few, many or a size class.

d_call: TRBD1
v_call: TRBV7-6
j_call: TRBJ1-6
clone_size: .
cdr3_length: 15
cdr3_aa: CASSLSDRGGSPLHF
cdr3_nt: TGTGCCAGCAGCTTATCGGACAGGGGAGGTTCACCCCTCCACTTT

d_call: TRBD1
v_call: TRBV20-1
j_call: TRBJ1-2
clone_size: few
cdr3_length: 12
cdr3_aa: CSARQGQGGYTF
cdr3_nt: TGCAGTGCCAGACAGGGACAGGGTGGCTACACCTTC

d_call: .
v_call: TRBV7-9
j_call: TRBJ1-2
clone_size: few
cdr3_length: 17
cdr3_aa: CASSSTLRGRANYGYTF
cdr3_nt: TGTGCCAGCAGCTCTACCTTACGGGGGAGAGCTAACTATGGCTACACCTTC

d_call: .
v_call: TRBV2
j_call: TRBJ1-5
clone_size: few
cdr3_length: 14
cdr3_aa: CAGSEGGGFQPQHF
cdr3_nt: TGTGCCGGCAGTGAGGGGGGTGGTTTTCAGCCCCAGCATTTT

d_call: .
v_call: TRBV28
j_call: TRBJ2-7
clone_size: many
cdr3_length: 15
cdr3_aa: CASSLEAGLSYEQYF
cdr3_nt: TGTGCCAGCAGCCTCGAGGCGGGATTGTCCTACGAGCAGTACTTC

d_call: .
v_call: TRBV5-1
j_call: TRBJ2-2
clone_size: few
cdr3_length: 15
cdr3_aa: CASSLLGAPGKELFF
cdr3_nt: TGCGCCAGCAGCTTGTTGGGGGCCCCGGGGAAGGAGCTGTTTTTT

d_call: .
v_call: TRBV7-2
j_call: TRBJ1-4
clone_size: many
cdr3_length: 16
cdr3_aa: CASSPPVAGANEKLFF
cdr3_nt: TGTGCCAGCAGCCCTCCAGTGGCAGGGGCAAATGAAAAACTGTTTTTT

d_call: .
v_call: TRBV5-8
j_call: TRBJ1-5
clone_size: few
cdr3_length: 15
cdr3_aa: CASSLGQVINQPQHF
cdr3_nt: TGTGCCAGCAGCTTGGGGCAGGTTATCAATCAGCCCCAGCATTTT

d_call: .
v_call: TRBV29-1
j_call: TRBJ2-7
clone_size: few
cdr3_length: 14
cdr3_aa: CSVLSYDRNYEQYF
cdr3_nt: TGCAGCGTGCTTTCCTATGACAGAAACTACGAGCAGTACTTC

d_call: TRBD1
v_call: TRBV28
j_call: TRBJ1-1
clone_size: many
cdr3_length: 19
cdr3_aa: CASSFRFKTGGRGNTEAFF
cdr3_nt: TGTGCCAGCAGTTTTCGTTTTAAAACAGGGGGCAGGGGGAACACTGAAGCTTTCTTT

d_call: TRBD2
v_call: TRBV7-2
j_call: TRBJ2-7
clone_size: .
cdr3_length: 15
cdr3_aa: CARSLFGTSSYEQYF
cdr3_nt: TGTGCCAGGAGCTTATTTGGGACTAGCTCCTACGAGCAGTACTTC

d_call: .
v_call: TRBV13
j_call: TRBJ1-1
clone_size: many
cdr3_length: 14
cdr3_aa: CASSHGTQNTEAFF
cdr3_nt: TGTGCCAGCAGCCATGGGACCCAAAACACTGAAGCTTTCTTT

d_call: .
v_call: TRBV2
j_call: TRBJ1-4
clone_size: many
cdr3_length: 15
cdr3_aa: CASSGGDRARGKLFF
cdr3_nt: TGTGCCAGCAGCGGCGGGGACCGCGCTCGTGGAAAACTGTTTTTT

d_call: .
v_call: TRBV29-1
j_call: TRBJ2-6
clone_size: few
cdr3_length: 13
cdr3_aa: CSIDSTGANVLTF
cdr3_nt: TGCAGCATAGACAGCACTGGGGCCAACGTCCTGACTTTC

d_call: .
v_call: TRBV6-1
j_call: TRBJ2-1
clone_size: few
cdr3_length: 9
cdr3_aa: CASSEEQFF
cdr3_nt: TGTGCCAGCAGTGAAGAGCAGTTCTTC

d_call: .
v_call: TRBV6-1
j_call: TRBJ2-7
clone_size: few
cdr3_length: 14
cdr3_aa: CATTGGTFVGEQYF
cdr3_nt: TGTGCCACCACTGGGGGGACTTTCGTCGGTGAGCAGTACTTC

d_call: .
v_call: TRBV19
j_call: TRBJ1-1
clone_size: many
cdr3_length: 14
cdr3_aa: CASSKRNMNTEAFF
cdr3_nt: TGTGCCAGTAGTAAGAGGAACATGAACACTGAAGCTTTCTTT

d_call: .
v_call: TRBV28
j_call: TRBJ2-7
clone_size: many
cdr3_length: 15
cdr3_aa: CASSLWGGQTYEQYF
cdr3_nt: TGTGCCAGCAGTTTATGGGGGGGACAAACGTACGAGCAGTACTTC

d_call: .
v_call: TRBV7-3
j_call: TRBJ1-1
clone_size: many
cdr3_length: 14
cdr3_aa: CASSLNRVNTEAFF
cdr3_nt: TGTGCCAGCAGCTTAAATCGGGTAAACACTGAAGCTTTCTTT

d_call: TRBD2
v_call: TRBV7-9
j_call: TRBJ2-7
clone_size: few
cdr3_length: 15
cdr3_aa: CASSLVRAGADEQYF
cdr3_nt: TGTGCCAGCAGCTTAGTCCGGGCGGGAGCCGACGAGCAGTACTTC

d_call: TRBD2
v_call: TRBV29-1
j_call: TRBJ2-7
clone_size: many
cdr3_length: 13
cdr3_aa: CSAGGLSTYEQYF
cdr3_nt: TGCAGCGCCGGGGGACTATCTACCTACGAGCAGTACTTC

d_call: TRBD2
v_call: TRBV28
j_call: TRBJ2-1
clone_size: few
cdr3_length: 12
cdr3_aa: CASRITSGRPFF
cdr3_nt: TGTGCCAGCCGCATCACTAGCGGGAGGCCGTTCTTC

d_call: TRBD1
v_call: TRBV28
j_call: TRBJ2-3
clone_size: few
cdr3_length: 15
cdr3_aa: CASSRPTGSHHTQYF
cdr3_nt: TGTGCCAGCAGTCGCCCGACAGGGTCCCACCATACGCAGTATTTT

d_call: .
v_call: TRBV27
j_call: TRBJ2-7
clone_size: many
cdr3_length: 12
cdr3_aa: CASTSSPYEQYF
cdr3_nt: TGTGCCAGCACCTCCTCCCCCTACGAGCAGTACTTC

d_call: .
v_call: TRBV9
j_call: TRBJ2-5
clone_size: .
cdr3_length: 13
cdr3_aa: CASNDGSQETQYF
cdr3_nt: TGTGCCAGCAACGACGGATCCCAAGAGACCCAGTACTTC

d_call: .
v_call: TRBV19
j_call: TRBJ1-1
clone_size: .
cdr3_length: 13
cdr3_aa: CASSIEVATEAFF
cdr3_nt: TGTGCCAGTAGTATAGAGGTTGCCACTGAAGCTTTCTTT

d_call: .
v_call: TRBV4-1
j_call: TRBJ1-2
clone_size: .
cdr3_length: 15
cdr3_aa: CASSQDNAGIPGYTF
cdr3_nt: TGCGCCAGCAGCCAAGACAATGCAGGAATTCCTGGCTACACCTTC

d_call: TRBD2
v_call: TRBV2
j_call: TRBJ2-2
clone_size: many
cdr3_length: 16
cdr3_aa: CASSHRDYLDTGELFF
cdr3_nt: TGTGCCAGCAGCCACCGGGACTATTTGGACACCGGGGAGCTGTTTTTT

d_call: .
v_call: TRBV2
j_call: TRBJ1-6
clone_size: .
cdr3_length: 13
cdr3_aa: CASSADYNSPLHF
cdr3_nt: TGTGCCAGCAGCGCCGACTATAATTCACCCCTCCACTTT

d_call: TRBD1
v_call: TRBV10-3
j_call: TRBJ2-7
clone_size: .
cdr3_length: 15
cdr3_aa: CAISVGYRGTIEQYF
cdr3_nt: TGTGCCATCAGTGTTGGATACAGGGGAACTATCGAGCAGTACTTC

d_call: .
v_call: TRBV6-1
j_call: TRBJ1-1
clone_size: few
cdr3_length: 13
cdr3_aa: CASIATGDPEAFF
cdr3_nt: TGTGCCAGCATTGCTACGGGGGATCCTGAAGCTTTCTTT

d_call: .
v_call: TRBV5-6
j_call: TRBJ2-7
clone_size: few
cdr3_length: 14
cdr3_aa: CASSLTRTGDEQYF
cdr3_nt: TGTGCCAGCAGCTTGACCAGGACGGGAGACGAGCAGTACTTC

d_call: .
v_call: TRBV6-1
j_call: TRBJ2-3
clone_size: .
cdr3_length: 14
cdr3_aa: CASLRQGGVGTQYF
cdr3_nt: TGTGCCAGCCTTCGGCAGGGGGGTGTTGGTACGCAGTATTTT

d_call: TRBD2
v_call: TRBV28
j_call: TRBJ2-1
clone_size: .
cdr3_length: 15
cdr3_aa: CASSLTGGFYNEQFF
cdr3_nt: TGTGCCAGCAGTTTAACGGGAGGATTTTACAATGAGCAGTTCTTC

d_call: .
v_call: TRBV5-1
j_call: TRBJ2-7
clone_size: few
cdr3_length: 15
cdr3_aa: CASSPLSGQLNKQYF
cdr3_nt: TGCGCCAGCAGCCCCCTGTCCGGACAGCTCAACAAGCAGTACTTC

d_call: .
v_call: TRBV6-1
j_call: TRBJ1-5
clone_size: .
cdr3_length: 14
cdr3_aa: CASSAGPLYQPQHF
cdr3_nt: TGTGCCAGCAGCGCCGGCCCTCTCTATCAGCCCCAGCATTTT

d_call: TRBD1
v_call: TRBV29-1
j_call: TRBJ1-1
clone_size: .
cdr3_length: 11
cdr3_aa: CSVGTGPEALF
cdr3_nt: TGCAGCGTTGGGACAGGCCCTGAAGCTCTCTTT

d_call: .
v_call: TRBV4-3
j_call: TRBJ2-2
clone_size: .
cdr3_length: 14
cdr3_aa: CASSQVLRTGELFF
cdr3_nt: TGCGCCAGCAGCCAAGTTCTTCGTACCGGGGAGCTGTTTTTT

d_call: .
v_call: TRBV7-9
j_call: TRBJ1-1
clone_size: many
cdr3_length: 13
cdr3_aa: CASSAQGSTEAFF
cdr3_nt: TGTGCCAGCAGCGCACAGGGAAGCACTGAAGCTTTCTTT

d_call: .
v_call: TRBV4-1
j_call: TRBJ2-7
clone_size: .
cdr3_length: 12
cdr3_aa: CASGVTLSEQYF
cdr3_nt: TGCGCCAGCGGGGTAACTCTAAGCGAGCAGTACTTC

d_call: TRBD1
v_call: TRBV7-9
j_call: TRBJ1-2
clone_size: many
cdr3_length: 13
cdr3_aa: CASSPTRGFGYTF
cdr3_nt: TGTGCCAGCAGCCCTACCAGGGGGTTTGGCTACACCTTC

d_call: TRBD1
v_call: TRBV6-1
j_call: TRBJ1-2
clone_size: few
cdr3_length: 14
cdr3_aa: CASRGDRGYYGYTF
cdr3_nt: TGTGCCAGCAGGGGGGACAGGGGGTACTATGGCTACACCTTC

d_call: .
v_call: TRBV28
j_call: TRBJ1-3
clone_size: .
cdr3_length: 15
cdr3_aa: CASRLGWASGNTIYF
cdr3_nt: TGTGCCAGCAGGCTCGGGTGGGCTTCTGGAAACACCATATATTTT

d_call: .
v_call: TRBV19
j_call: TRBJ1-2
clone_size: few
cdr3_length: 14
cdr3_aa: CARRTEDDGCGYTF
cdr3_nt: TGTGCCAGACGGACCGAGGATGATGGGTGTGGCTACACCTTC

d_call: .
v_call: TRBV5-1
j_call: TRBJ1-1
clone_size: many
cdr3_length: 14
cdr3_aa: CASTPGLMNTEAFF
cdr3_nt: TGCGCCAGCACGCCAGGGCTAATGAACACTGAAGCTTTCTTT